This TCR beta chain was obtained from a study of memory B cells and T cells in multiple sclerosis. Whole-study results and caveats: Compartments had unequal clone-set sizes, affecting shared clonotype counts.

Separate sequencing covered autoproliferating (CFSE-dim) and non-proliferating (CFSE-high) T cells from stimulus-free culture. 40 million to 50 million CFSE-labeled PBMCs were cultured 7 to 8 days unstimulated, then replicate wells were pooled. CFSE at about 0.5 uM labeled the PBMCs, which were then cultured unstimulated. About this clone: The antigen is unknown.

Profiling relied on immunoSEQ multiplex PCR, and the TCRdb table lists in-frame clones only, not all of them. Among about 45,000 clones listed, around 80% were seen once. The germline V gene encodes CDR1 MNHEY and CDR2 SMNVEV (reference sequence). CDR3 length: 17 amino acids. V dropped 2 bases and J dropped 1; count of bases not matched to a gene: 9. The V call is TRBV27, the J call TRBJ2-7, with 9 bases aligning to TRBD1. The sequenced material came from PBMCs from blood kept in culture. The sequence came from a human donor with multiple sclerosis. The CDR3 loop reads CASSLPEDRGDSYEQYF. Here the CDR3 DNA reads TGTGCCAGCAGTTTACCTGAGGACAGGGGAGATTCCTACGAGCAGTACTTC.